Below are 5 T cell receptor beta chains sequenced from a single sample in a study of T cell repertoires in cytomegalovirus infection. MiXCR was run by TCRdb on the reads, yielding one entry per CDR3 protein. The repertoire includes tens of thousands of distinct CDR3 sequences, around 20% of them detected once, and 60% to 65% sits in the top ten. These receptors' targets are unknown. Sequencing used CD8+ T cells from cultured PBMCs, obtained from culture after CMV antigen stimulation. Receptor source: a human donor in good health (CMV status not recorded). Some clones in this sample may be carry-over from other donors' samples.

The chain combines TRBV7-9 with TRBJ2-5; 7 bases line up with TRBD1. Germline values: CDR1 SEHNR, CDR2 FQNEAQ (reference sequence). This CDR3 comprises 14 residues. The V and J ends lost 5 bases and 5 bases, in that order; junction bases with no gene match: 8. The CDR3 loop reads CASSHTQGQETQYF. The CDR3 DNA sequence: TGTGCCAGCAGCCATACCCAGGGACAGGAGACCCAGTACTTC.

This clonotype was recorded only once. At one of its ends the junction is not consistent with the germline gene, which may arise from a read error. The J gene is TRBJ2-7, the V gene TRBV11-2; TRBD2 is a possible D gene (6 bases). The CDR3 runs to 16 residues. CDR1 is SGHAT, CDR2 FQNNGV, per germline. The CDR3 loop is CASSSRTVAVSYDQYF. DNA of the CDR3: TGTGCCAGCAGCTCTAGAACCGTAGCGGTCTCCTACGATCAGTACTTC.

This clonotype was observed a few times. The rearrangement links TRBV27 to TRBJ2-7; perhaps TRBD1 as D (5 bases). The CDR3 runs to 14 residues. Germline V lookup: CDR1 MNHEY, CDR2 SMNVEV (reference sequence). Trimming removed 3 bases at V and 5 bases at J, with 14 bases between. The CDR3 region is CASSFGRESDEQYF. The DNA for the CDR3 is TGTGCCAGCAGTTTTGGCAGGGAATCTGACGAGCAGTACTTC.

There are many counts of this clonotype. V is TRBV4-3 and J is TRBJ2-7; D might be TRBD1 or TRBD2, each matching 5 bases. The V end lost 0 bases, the J end lost 1 base, and 7 bases lay between the germline ends. This CDR3 contains 14 residues. Germline V CDR1 and CDR2: LGHNA, YSLEER. In nucleotides, the CDR3 is TGCGCCAGCAGCCAAGAGAGGGGTTCCTACGAGCAGTACTTC. Protein: CASSQERGSYEQYF.

This chain uses TRBV14 with TRBJ2-7; 8 positions match TRBD1. Trimming removed 3 bases from V and 1 base from J; junction bases left unmatched: 8. CDR3 length equals 16 residues. CDR1 is SGHDN and CDR2 is FVKESK in the germline V gene. The DNA for the CDR3 is TGTGCCAGCAGCCACCTACGGACAGGGAGTTCCTACGAGCAGTACTTC. Translation gives CASSHLRTGSSYEQYF. Drawing the rest from reference TRBV14 and TRBJ2-7, the complete variable domain is EAGVTQFPSHSVIEKGQTVTLRCDPISGHDNLYWYRRVMGKEIKFLLHFVKESKQDESGMPNNRFLAERTGGTYSTLKVQPAELEDSGVYFCASSHLRTGSSYEQYFGPGTRLTVT.